This TCR beta chain comes out of a study of response to subunit inactivated influenza vaccine. In its sample, this clonotype was seen once. The antigen is unknown. The junction departs from germline at one end; a sequencing error may be responsible. Germline values: CDR1 MDHEN, CDR2 SYDVKM. The CDR3 has 12 amino acids. TCRdb reprocessed the RT-PCR reads via MiXCR and lists one record per CDR3 protein. The sample lists 650,000 or so distinct CDR3 sequences; 13% to 15% were seen once. Study-level findings and limits: It was the authors' suggestion that each seasonal influenza vaccination recruits few new T cells.

The receptor comes from a man between 45 and 60 years old who received an inactivated influenza vaccine. Sequences were derived from PBMCs from blood, sampled less than 15 days before vaccination. The chain employs TRBV28 and TRBJ1-5, with TRBD1 as a possible D gene (6 bases). The CDR3 DNA is TGTGCCAGTGGACAGCTCAATCAGCCCCAGCGTTTT. The encoded protein is CASGQLNQPQRF. The variable domain in full, completed from reference TRBV28 and TRBJ1-5, reads DVKVTQSSRYLVKRTGEKVFLECVQDMDHENMFWYRQDPGLGLRLIYFSYDVKMKEKGDIPEGYSVSREKKERFSLILESASTNQTSMYLCASGQLNQPQRFGDGTRLSIL.